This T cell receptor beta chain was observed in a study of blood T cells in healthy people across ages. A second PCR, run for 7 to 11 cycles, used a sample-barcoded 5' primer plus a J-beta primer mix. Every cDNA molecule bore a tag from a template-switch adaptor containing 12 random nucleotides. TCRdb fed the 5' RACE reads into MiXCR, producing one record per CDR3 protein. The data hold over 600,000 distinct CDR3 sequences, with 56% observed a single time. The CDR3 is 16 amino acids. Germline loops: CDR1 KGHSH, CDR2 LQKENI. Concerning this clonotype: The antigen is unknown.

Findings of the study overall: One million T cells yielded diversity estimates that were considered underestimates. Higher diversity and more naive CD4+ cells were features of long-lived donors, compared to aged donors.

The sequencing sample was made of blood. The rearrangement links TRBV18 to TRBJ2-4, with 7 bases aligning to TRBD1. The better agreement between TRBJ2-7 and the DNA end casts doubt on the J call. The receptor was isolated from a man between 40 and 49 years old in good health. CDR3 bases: TGTGCCAGCTCAAAAATCCGGGACAGTTACTTCTTCGAGCAGTACTTC. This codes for CASSKIRDSYFFEQYF.